The entry below describes one TCR beta chain. The study recruited people aged 18 to 89 years across some 23 US areas. Each participant's cohort was designated according to participant-reported clinical history. The data derive from a study of blood T cell repertoires in COVID-19. Study-level background: The origin of the acute and convalescent COVID-19 samples was the United States, Italy and Spain. From T cells, B-cell-depleted T cells, or PBMCs came the material, which was cDNA or gDNA.

Germline V gene lookup returns CDR1 LGHDT and CDR2 YNNKEL (reference sequence). V was pared by 0 bases and J by 6 bases, with 7 bases of the junction left unmatched. CDR3 length: 15 residues. The method was immunoSEQ multiplex PCR; TCRdb's version includes in-frame clones alone and lacks a portion of them. This table holds roughly 160,000 clones, 81% found once. The sequence was obtained from a woman aged 40 to 50 with acute COVID-19. V is TRBV3-1 (or the pseudogene TRBV3-2) and J is TRBJ1-2; 7 bases map to TRBD1. The sequencing input was PBMCs or T cells enriched from blood (not recorded which). CDR3 sequence: CASSQDTQGGDGYTF. The CDR3 DNA follows: TGTGCCAGCAGCCAAGATACCCAGGGGGGAGATGGCTACACCTTC.